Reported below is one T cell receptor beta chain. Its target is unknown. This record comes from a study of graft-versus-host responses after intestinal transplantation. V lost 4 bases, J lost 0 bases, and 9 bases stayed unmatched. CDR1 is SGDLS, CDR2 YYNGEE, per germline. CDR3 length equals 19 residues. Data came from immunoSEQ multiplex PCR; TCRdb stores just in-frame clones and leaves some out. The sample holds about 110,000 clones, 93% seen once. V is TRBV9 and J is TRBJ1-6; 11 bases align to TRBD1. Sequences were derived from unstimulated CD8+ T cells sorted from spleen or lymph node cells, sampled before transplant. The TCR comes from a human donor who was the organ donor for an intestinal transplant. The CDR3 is CASSYSGTGGSSYNSPLHF. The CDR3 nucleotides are TGTGCCAGCAGCTATTCCGGGACAGGGGGGAGCTCCTATAATTCACCCCTCCACTTT. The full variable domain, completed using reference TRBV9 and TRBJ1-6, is DSGVTQTPKHLITATGQRVTLRCSPRSGDLSVYWYQQSLDQGLQFLIQYYNGEERAKGNILERFSAQQFPDLHSELNLSSLELGDSALYFCASSYSGTGGSSYNSPLHFGNGTRLTVT.